This entry lists 22 T cell receptor beta chains sequenced from one sample in a study of CD8+CD57+ T cells in acquired aplastic anemia. The study profiled TCR beta VDJ and CDR3 using genomic DNA as template. A single record per CDR3 protein comes from TCRdb applying MiXCR to the reads. The repertoire consists of about 250,000 distinct CDR3 sequences, with more than 40% occurring once and the leading ten covering 6.5% to 8%. CD8+CD57+ cell expansion, shown by flow cytometry, had occurred in the patients selected for sequencing. The source material was sorted CD4+, CD8+, or CD8+CD57+ T cells (not recorded which) from PBMCs. Receptors were obtained from a human donor with aplastic anemia.

The chain links TRBV7-2 to TRBJ2-7; TRBD1 might be the D (5 bases). This CDR3 has 15 amino acids. V shed 6 bases and J shed 6 bases, with 21 bases lying between them. CDR1 and CDR2 (germline): SGHTA, FQGNSA. CDR3 DNA sequence: TGTGCCAGCAGTTCAGGTCTGGTCAGGGCGATCGAGCAGTACTTC. Its translation: CASSSGLVRAIEQYF.

The chain carries TRBV25-1 and TRBJ2-3, with 9 positions matching TRBD1. Trimming at V came to 6 bases and at J to 5 bases, leaving 12 bases not matched to a gene. The CDR3 has 16 amino acids. Germline V lookup: CDR1 MGHDK, CDR2 SYGVNS. The CDR3 loop reads CASSPRGDRVIDTQYF. In nucleotides, the CDR3 is TGTGCCAGCAGCCCCCGAGGGGACAGGGTTATAGATACGCAGTATTTT.

In this sample, this clonotype turned up a few times. V and J are TRBV7-2 and TRBJ2-7; 7 bases line up with TRBD1. The germline gives CDR1 SGHTA, CDR2 FQGNSA. The junction had 11 bases not matched to a gene; V was cut back by 6 bases and J by 3 bases. This CDR3 has 15 amino acids. CDR3 protein: CASSLGQGVFYEQYF. The CDR3 nucleotides read TGTGCCAGCAGTTTGGGGCAGGGGGTATTCTACGAGCAGTACTTC.

CDR3 bases: TGTGCCAGCAGCTGGTGGCTCGGGGATCCCCTGGGCACTGAAGCTTTCTTT. Amino acids: CASSWWLGDPLGTEAFF. The genes are TRBV13 and TRBJ1-1; D not resolved. Trimming removed 4 bases from V and 4 bases from J, with 22 bases in between. Germline CDR1 reads PRHDT; CDR2 reads FYEKMQ (reference sequence). This CDR3 spans 17 amino acids.

Remarks on this clonotype: With a much larger clone just one base away, this may be a read error. The V call is TRBV27, the J call TRBJ1-6, with D maybe TRBD1 (6 bases). V lost 6 bases and J lost 7, with 13 bases in between. This CDR3 comprises 14 residues. Germline-derived CDR1 and CDR2 are MNHEY and SMNVEV (reference sequence). The CDR3 DNA is TGTGCCAGCAGAGACGGGACACTGAATTCACCCCTCCACTTT. Its protein product is CASRDGTLNSPLHF.

Notes on this clonotype: The germline gene is not matched at one end of the junction; a read error may be the cause. V is TRBV7-9 and J is TRBJ1-5; 8 bases align to TRBD1. The CDR3 consists of 18 residues. Germline V gives CDR1 SEHNR, CDR2 FQNEAQ (reference sequence). CDR3 sequence (DNA): TGTGCCAGCAGCGCTAGGAGGAGGGGCAGGGGGCTCGATCAGCCCCAGCATTTC. Protein product: CASSARRRGRGLDQPQHF.

This clonotype was counted once. The V call is TRBV12-3 or TRBV12-4, the J call TRBJ2-7, with 9 positions matching TRBD1. This CDR3 comprises 15 residues. The junction had 8 bases not matched to a gene; V was cut back by 2 bases and J by 6 bases. CDR3 nucleotides: TGTGCCAGCAGTTTAAACCCGGGACAGGGACGCGAGCAGTACTTC. It codes for CASSLNPGQGREQYF.

The rearrangement uses TRBV29-1 and TRBJ2-7, with 13 bases identical to TRBD2. This CDR3 spans 16 amino acids. Unmatched junction bases numbered 14, after V lost 6 bases and J lost 6 bases. Germline CDR1 and CDR2: SQVTM and ANQGSEA. CDR3: CSVIPGLAGAQREQYF. The CDR3 DNA reads TGCAGCGTGATCCCAGGACTAGCGGGGGCTCAGCGCGAGCAGTACTTC.

This clonotype has at least ten counts. This chain uses TRBV10-3 with TRBJ2-3; D might be TRBD1 (6 bases). This CDR3 is 17 amino acids long. The germline gives CDR1 ENHRY, CDR2 SYGVKD. V lost 0 bases, J lost 2 bases, and 15 bases lay in between. The CDR3 region is CAISESNPGATTDTQYF. CDR3 nucleotide sequence: TGTGCCATCAGTGAGTCGAATCCAGGGGCGACCACAGATACGCAGTATTTT.

Many counts were recorded for this clonotype. This chain links TRBV7-9 with TRBJ1-1; D is ambiguous. Trimming left V 5 bases short and J 10 bases short, with 14 bases between. This CDR3 is 12 amino acids long. CDR1 is SEHNR, CDR2 FQNEAQ, per germline (reference sequence). The CDR3 DNA sequence: TGTGCCAGCAGCCTCACTCGCAAGGGAGCTTTCTTT. Its translation is CASSLTRKGAFF.

This chain uses TRBV7-3 with TRBJ2-1, with TRBD2 as a possible D gene (5 bases). The CDR3 extends over 15 amino acids. V was shortened by 5 bases and J by 6 bases, with 17 bases between the two germline ends. Per germline, CDR1 SGHTA and CDR2 FQGTGA. This chain's CDR3 is CASSPTLGDFNEQFF. CDR3 sequence (DNA): TGTGCCAGCAGCCCCACCCTGGGAGATTTCAATGAGCAGTTCTTC. Based on the CDR3 plus reference TRBV7-3 and TRBJ2-1, the full variable domain is GAGVSQTPSNKVTEKGKYVELRCDPISGHTALYWYRQSLGQGPEFLIYFQGTGAADDSGLPNDRFFAVRPEGSVSTLKIQRTERGDSAVYLCASSPTLGDFNEQFFGPGTRLTVL.

This rearrangement joins TRBV19 to TRBJ2-1, with TRBD1 matching over 9 bases. Germline V lookup: CDR1 LNHDA, CDR2 SQIVND (reference sequence). The CDR3 has 15 residues. The V gene end was trimmed by 1 base and the J gene end by 2 bases; junction bases not matched to a gene: 0. DNA for the CDR3: TGTGCCAGTAGTATAGGGACAGGGGCCTACAATGAGCAGTTCTTC. It specifies CASSIGTGAYNEQFF. Together with reference TRBV19 and TRBJ2-1, the CDR3 gives the full variable domain: DGGITQSPKYLFRKEGQNVTLSCEQNLNHDAMYWYRQDPGQGLRLIYYSQIVNDFQKGDIAEGYSVSREKKESFPLTVTSAQKNPTAFYLCASSIGTGAYNEQFFGPGTRLTVL.

This clonotype was recorded at least ten times. V and J are TRBV9 and TRBJ1-3; D uncertain. CDR1 and CDR2 from the germline V gene are SGDLS and YYNGEE. This CDR3 has 16 residues. V lost 0 bases to trimming and J lost 0 bases, with 10 bases between them. The CDR3 region has the DNA TGTGCCAGCAGCGTAGACGGCAGCCGCTCTGGAAACACCATATATTTT. This encodes CASSVDGSRSGNTIYF.

This clonotype was recorded at least ten times. The chain has TRBV7-8 and TRBJ1-6, with a tentative D call TRBD1 (6 bases). Germline assignment: CDR1 SGHVS and CDR2 FQNEAQ. Trimming removed 0 bases at V and 9 bases at J, with 18 bases between. The CDR3 extends over 17 amino acids. CDR3 nucleotides: TGTGCCAGCAGCTTAGCAACAACGACAGGTCCGGGTTCACCCCTCCACTTT. Residues: CASSLATTTGPGSPLHF.

For this clonotype: A junction boundary mismatches the germline segment, possibly from a read error. The chain has TRBV9 and TRBJ2-7; the match to TRBD1 covers 10 bases. CDR1 is SGDLS and CDR2 is YYNGEE in the germline V gene. The CDR3 consists of 15 residues. In nucleotides, the CDR3 is TGTGCCAGCAGCGACCCGGGACAGGGGTCCTACGAGCAGCACTTC. It codes for CASSDPGQGSYEQHF.

The table lists this clonotype with many counts. The chain uses TRBV20-1 and TRBJ2-5; 9 bases are a match to TRBD1. The CDR3 has 19 amino acids. The germline V gene has CDR1 DFQATT and CDR2 SNEGSKA (reference sequence). V shed 1 base, J shed 2 bases, and the junction held 17 bases outside the gene matches. CDR3 protein: CSARAVWTGAQRTQETQYF. CDR3 sequence (DNA): TGCAGTGCTAGAGCCGTCTGGACAGGGGCGCAGAGAACACAAGAGACCCAGTACTTC.

CDR3 in DNA: TGTGCCAGCAGTGCCCAAGCGGGGGGGCCGGATACGCAGTATTTT. This translates into CASSAQAGGPDTQYF. The genes are TRBV6-1 and TRBJ2-3, with 10 bases fitting TRBD2. This CDR3 region has 15 residues. V dropped 4 bases and J dropped 6; count of bases not matched to a gene: 7. Germline CDR1 and CDR2: MNHNS and SASEGT.

This chain uses TRBV10-3 with TRBJ2-1; TRBD2 might be the D (6 bases). From germline, CDR1 is ENHRY and CDR2 SYGVKD. V shed 6 bases and J shed 3 bases, with 21 bases lying between them. The CDR3 spans 17 residues. This CDR3 reads CAIRGGRGNLDYNEQFF. CDR3 nucleotides: TGTGCCATCAGGGGGGGTCGGGGGAACCTAGACTACAATGAGCAGTTCTTC.

This clonotype was observed at least ten times. This chain links TRBV7-7 with TRBJ2-3; D might be TRBD2 (6 bases). Trimming left V 5 bases short and J 0 bases short, with 12 bases between. The CDR3 totals 15 residues. In germline, CDR1 is SSHAT, CDR2 FNYEAQ (reference sequence). The CDR3 loop reads CASSRGEASTDTQYF. The CDR3 nucleotides are TGTGCCAGCAGCAGAGGGGAGGCTAGCACAGATACGCAGTATTTT.

This clonotype was picked up a small number of times. Here the CDR3 omits its conserved ending phenylalanine or tryptophan, so a read error is the likely source. V usage is TRBV7-9 and J usage is TRBJ2-7, with D possibly TRBD1 on 6 matching bases. This CDR3 has 16 residues. The germline V gene encodes CDR1 SEHNR and CDR2 FQNEAQ (reference sequence). V lost 4 bases, J lost 7 bases, and 23 bases lay in between. The CDR3 is CASSSPNADRTLEQYL. The DNA for the CDR3 is TGTGCCAGCAGCTCACCGAACGCGGACAGAACGTTAGAGCAGTACCTC.

V is TRBV24-1 and J is TRBJ1-6; D gene uncertain. Trimming removed 12 bases from V and 9 bases from J, with 20 bases in between. From germline, CDR1 is KGHDR and CDR2 SFDVKD. The CDR3 consists of 14 residues. The CDR3 loop reads CAHYSTSFGSPLHF. The CDR3 DNA is TGTGCCCACTATAGCACCAGCTTCGGTTCACCCCTCCACTTT.

The table lists this clonotype with a few counts. The gene calls are TRBV7-3 and TRBJ1-1; D unclear. The CDR3 covers 17 residues. Trimming removed 3 bases at V and 0 bases at J, with 17 bases between. Germline CDR1 and CDR2: SGHTA and FQGTGA. The CDR3 DNA sequence: TGTGCCAGCAGCTTTCCACCAATCAGGAGGCTGAACACTGAAGCTTTCTTT. Translation: CASSFPPIRRLNTEAFF.